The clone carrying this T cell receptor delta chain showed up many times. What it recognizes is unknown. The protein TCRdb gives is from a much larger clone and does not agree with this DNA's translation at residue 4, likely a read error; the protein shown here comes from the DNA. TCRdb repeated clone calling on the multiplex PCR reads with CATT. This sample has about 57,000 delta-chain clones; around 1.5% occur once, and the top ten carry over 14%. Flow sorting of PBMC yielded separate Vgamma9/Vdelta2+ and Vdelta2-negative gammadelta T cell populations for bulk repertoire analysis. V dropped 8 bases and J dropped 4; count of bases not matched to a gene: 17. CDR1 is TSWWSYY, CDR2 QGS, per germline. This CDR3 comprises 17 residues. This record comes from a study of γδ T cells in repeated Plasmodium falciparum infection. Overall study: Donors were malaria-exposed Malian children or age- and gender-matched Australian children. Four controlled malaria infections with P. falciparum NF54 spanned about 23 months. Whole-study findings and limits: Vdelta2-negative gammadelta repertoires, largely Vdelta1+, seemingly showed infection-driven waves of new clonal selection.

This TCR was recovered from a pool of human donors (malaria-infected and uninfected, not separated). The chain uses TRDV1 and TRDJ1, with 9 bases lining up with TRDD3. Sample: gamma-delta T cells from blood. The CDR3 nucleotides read TGTGCTCTTAGAAAAGGTGAAGGCTGGGGGATTTGCGATAAACTCATCTTT. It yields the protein CALRKGEGWGICDKLIF.